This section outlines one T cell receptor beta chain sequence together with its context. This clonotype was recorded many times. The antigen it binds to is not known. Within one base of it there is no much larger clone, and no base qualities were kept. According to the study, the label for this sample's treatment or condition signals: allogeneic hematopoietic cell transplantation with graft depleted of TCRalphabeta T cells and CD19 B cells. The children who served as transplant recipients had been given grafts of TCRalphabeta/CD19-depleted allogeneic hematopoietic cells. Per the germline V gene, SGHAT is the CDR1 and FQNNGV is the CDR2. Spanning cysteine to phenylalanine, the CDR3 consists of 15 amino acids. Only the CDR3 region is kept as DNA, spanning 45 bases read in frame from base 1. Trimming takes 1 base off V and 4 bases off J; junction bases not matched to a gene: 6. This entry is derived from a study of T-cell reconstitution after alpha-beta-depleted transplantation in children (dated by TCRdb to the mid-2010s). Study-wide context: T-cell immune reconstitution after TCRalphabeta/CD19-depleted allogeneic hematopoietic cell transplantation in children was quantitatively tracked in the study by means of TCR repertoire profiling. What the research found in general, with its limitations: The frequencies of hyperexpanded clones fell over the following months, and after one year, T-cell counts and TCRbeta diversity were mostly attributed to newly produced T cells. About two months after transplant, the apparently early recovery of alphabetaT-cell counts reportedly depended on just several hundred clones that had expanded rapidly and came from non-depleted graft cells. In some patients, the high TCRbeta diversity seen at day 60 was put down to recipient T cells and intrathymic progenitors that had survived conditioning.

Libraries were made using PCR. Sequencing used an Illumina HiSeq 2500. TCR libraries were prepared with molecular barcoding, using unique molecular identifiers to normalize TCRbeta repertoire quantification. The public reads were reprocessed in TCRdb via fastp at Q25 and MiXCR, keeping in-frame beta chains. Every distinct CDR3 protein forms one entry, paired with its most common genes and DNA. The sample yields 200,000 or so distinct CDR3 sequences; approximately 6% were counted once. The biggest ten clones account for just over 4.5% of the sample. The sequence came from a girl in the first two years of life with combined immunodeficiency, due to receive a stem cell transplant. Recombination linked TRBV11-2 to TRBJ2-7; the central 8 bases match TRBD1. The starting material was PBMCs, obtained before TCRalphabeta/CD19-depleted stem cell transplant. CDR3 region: CASSLVGQGLYEQYF. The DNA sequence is TGTGCCAGCAGCTTAGTAGGACAGGGATTGTACGAGCAGTACTTC.